Shown below are 5 T cell receptor beta chains from a single sample sequenced in a study of identifying expanded T cells in peripheral blood. The repertoire was sequenced with immunoSEQ multiplex PCR; TCRdb's copy has only in-frame clones and lacks some. The sample includes about 82,000 clones, about 90% of them seen just once. Sequencing input: blood. All receptors derive from a person aged 18 to 75 in good health.

The V and J genes are TRBV5-1 and TRBJ2-3; the D gene is possibly TRBD2 (6 bases). In germline, CDR1 is SGHRS, CDR2 YFSETQ. With 2 bases removed from V and 8 bases from J, the gap between germline ends came to 15 bases. CDR3 size: 14 residues. As DNA, the CDR3 is TGCGCCAGCAGCTTAAGAGCGGGCGGTGGTACGCAGTATTTT. This sequence encodes CASSLRAGGGTQYF.

The chain is built from TRBV6-6 and TRBJ1-2; D possibly corresponds to TRBD1 (5 bases). CDR1 MNHNY and CDR2 SVGAGI come from the germline V gene (reference sequence). The CDR3 extends over 15 amino acids. V was cut by 5 bases and J by 0 bases, with 13 bases left in between. This CDR3 reads CASSTVRQTNYGYTF. CDR3 in DNA: TGTGCCAGCAGTACCGTCCGACAGACTAACTATGGCTACACCTTC.

The rearrangement links TRBV13 to TRBJ2-5; D remains ambiguous. Germline V gene sequence: CDR1 PRHDT, CDR2 FYEKMQ (reference sequence). The CDR3 extends over 12 amino acids. Trimming removed 0 bases at V and 4 bases at J, with 3 bases between. CDR3 region: CASSLGPETQYF. For the CDR3, the DNA is TGTGCCAGCAGCTTAGGCCCAGAGACCCAGTACTTC.

V usage is TRBV6-1 and J usage is TRBJ1-2; a weak D match, TRBD1 (5 bases). The germline V gene encodes CDR1 MNHNS and CDR2 SASEGT. V was pared by 8 bases and J by 4 bases, with 20 bases between. This CDR3 is built from 15 residues. In nucleotides, the CDR3 is TGTGCCAGCCTGGTACCGGGGTGGGGGAGCTATGGCTACACCTTC. Translated: CASLVPGWGSYGYTF.

The chain links TRBV5-1 to TRBJ2-1, with TRBD1 matching over 8 bases. Germline assignment: CDR1 SGHRS and CDR2 YFSETQ. V gave up 8 bases and J gave up 0 bases; unmatched junction bases: 10. The CDR3 contains 16 residues. CDR3: CASRTGPSSSYNEQFF. The CDR3 DNA reads as TGCGCCAGTAGGACAGGGCCTTCGAGCTCCTACAATGAGCAGTTCTTC. The full variable domain, its missing parts supplied by reference TRBV5-1 and TRBJ2-1, is KAGVTQTPRYLIKTRGQQVTLSCSPISGHRSVSWYQQTPGQGLQFLFEYFSETQRNKGNFPGRFSGRQFSNSRSEMNVSTLELGDSALYLCASRTGPSSSYNEQFFGPGTRLTVL.